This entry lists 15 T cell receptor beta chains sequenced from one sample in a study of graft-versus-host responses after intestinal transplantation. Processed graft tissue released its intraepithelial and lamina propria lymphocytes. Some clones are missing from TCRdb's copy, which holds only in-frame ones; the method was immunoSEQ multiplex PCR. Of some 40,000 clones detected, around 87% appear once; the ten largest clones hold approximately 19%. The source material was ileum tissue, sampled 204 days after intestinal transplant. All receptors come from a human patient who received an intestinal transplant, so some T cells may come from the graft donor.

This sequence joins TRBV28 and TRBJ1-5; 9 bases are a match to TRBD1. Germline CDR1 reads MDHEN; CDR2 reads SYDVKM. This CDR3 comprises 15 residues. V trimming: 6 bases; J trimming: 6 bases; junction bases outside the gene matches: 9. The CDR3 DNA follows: TGTGCCAGCAGCTACGGACAGGGGTTAGGTCAGCCCCAGCATTTT. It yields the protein CASSYGQGLGQPQHF.

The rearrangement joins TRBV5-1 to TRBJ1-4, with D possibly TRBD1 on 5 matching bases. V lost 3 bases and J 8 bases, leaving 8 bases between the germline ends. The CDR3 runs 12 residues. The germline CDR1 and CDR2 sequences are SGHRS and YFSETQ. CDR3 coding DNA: TGCGCCAGCAGCTCAGAGGGGGAAAAACTGTTTTTT. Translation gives CASSSEGEKLFF.

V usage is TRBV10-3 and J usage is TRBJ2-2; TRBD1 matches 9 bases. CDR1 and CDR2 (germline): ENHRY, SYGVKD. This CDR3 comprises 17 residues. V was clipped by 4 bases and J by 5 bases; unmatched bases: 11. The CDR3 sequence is CAISGGTGNCETGELFF. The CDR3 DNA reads TGTGCCATCAGTGGGGGGACAGGGAATTGTGAGACCGGGGAGCTGTTTTTT.

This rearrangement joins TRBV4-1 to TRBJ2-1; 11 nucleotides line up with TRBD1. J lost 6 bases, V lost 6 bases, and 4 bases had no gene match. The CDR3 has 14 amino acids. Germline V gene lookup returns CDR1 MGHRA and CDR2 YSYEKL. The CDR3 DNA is TGCGCCAGCAGGAGGACAGGGGGCCGCAATGAGCAGTTCTTC. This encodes CASRRTGGRNEQFF.

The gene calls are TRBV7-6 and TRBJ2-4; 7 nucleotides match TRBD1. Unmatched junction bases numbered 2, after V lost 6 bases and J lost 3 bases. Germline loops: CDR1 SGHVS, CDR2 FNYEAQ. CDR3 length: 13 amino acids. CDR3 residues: CASSGTVKNIQYF. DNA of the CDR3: TGTGCCAGCAGTGGGACAGTCAAAAACATTCAGTACTTC.

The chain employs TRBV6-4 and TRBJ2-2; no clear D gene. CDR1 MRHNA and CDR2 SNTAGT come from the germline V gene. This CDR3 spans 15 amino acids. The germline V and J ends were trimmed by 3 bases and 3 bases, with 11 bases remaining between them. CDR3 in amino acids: CASSEEPGDTGELFF. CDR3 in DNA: TGTGCCAGCAGTGAAGAGCCAGGAGACACCGGGGAGCTGTTTTTT.

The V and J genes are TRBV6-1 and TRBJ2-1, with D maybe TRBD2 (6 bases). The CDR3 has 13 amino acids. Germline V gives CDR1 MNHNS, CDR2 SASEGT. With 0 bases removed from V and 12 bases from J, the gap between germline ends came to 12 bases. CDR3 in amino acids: CASSEALAGRQFF. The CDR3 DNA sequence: TGTGCCAGCAGTGAAGCTCTGGCGGGGCGGCAGTTCTTC.

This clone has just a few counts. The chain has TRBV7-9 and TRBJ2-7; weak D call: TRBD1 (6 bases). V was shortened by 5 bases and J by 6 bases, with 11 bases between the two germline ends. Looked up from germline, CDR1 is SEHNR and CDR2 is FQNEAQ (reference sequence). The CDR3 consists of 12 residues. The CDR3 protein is CASSPMGAEQYF. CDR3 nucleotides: TGTGCCAGCAGCCCGATGGGGGCCGAGCAGTACTTC.

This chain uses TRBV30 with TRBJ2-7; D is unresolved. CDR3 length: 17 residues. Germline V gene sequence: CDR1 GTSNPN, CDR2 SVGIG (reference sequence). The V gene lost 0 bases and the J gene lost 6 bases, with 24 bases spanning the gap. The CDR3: CAWSVRQAADLTSEQYF. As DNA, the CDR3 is TGTGCCTGGAGTGTAAGGCAGGCGGCTGACTTGACCTCCGAGCAGTACTTC. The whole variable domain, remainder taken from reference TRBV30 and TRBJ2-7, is SQTIHQWPATLVQPVGSPLSLECTVEGTSNPNLYWYRQAAGRGLQLLFYSVGIGQISSEVPQNLSASRPQDRQFILSSKKLLLSDSGFYLCAWSVRQAADLTSEQYFGPGTRLTVT.

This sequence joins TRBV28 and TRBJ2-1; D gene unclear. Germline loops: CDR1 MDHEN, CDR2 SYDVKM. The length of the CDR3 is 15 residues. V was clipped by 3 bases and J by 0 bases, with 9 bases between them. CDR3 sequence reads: CASSFGSSSYNEQFF. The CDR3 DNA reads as TGTGCCAGCAGTTTCGGCTCGAGCTCCTACAATGAGCAGTTCTTC.

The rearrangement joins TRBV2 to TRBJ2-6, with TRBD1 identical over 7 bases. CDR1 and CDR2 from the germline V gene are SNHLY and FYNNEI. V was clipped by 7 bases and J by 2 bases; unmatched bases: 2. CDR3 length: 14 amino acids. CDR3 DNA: TGTGCCAGCACCGACAGGGCTGGGGCCAACGTCCTGACTTTC. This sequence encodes CASTDRAGANVLTF.

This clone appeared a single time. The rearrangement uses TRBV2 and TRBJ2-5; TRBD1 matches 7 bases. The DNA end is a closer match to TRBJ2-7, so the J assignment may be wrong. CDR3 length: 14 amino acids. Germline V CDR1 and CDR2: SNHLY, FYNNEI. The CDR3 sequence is CASSVEQGSYEQYF. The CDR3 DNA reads TGTGCCAGCAGTGTTGAACAGGGGTCCTACGAGCAGTACTTC.

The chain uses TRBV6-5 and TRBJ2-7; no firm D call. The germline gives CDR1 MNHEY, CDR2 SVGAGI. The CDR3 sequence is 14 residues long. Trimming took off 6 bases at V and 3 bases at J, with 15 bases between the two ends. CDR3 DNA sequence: TGTGCCAGCAGCCGAGACTCCGGCCACTACGAGCAGTACTTC. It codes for CASSRDSGHYEQYF.

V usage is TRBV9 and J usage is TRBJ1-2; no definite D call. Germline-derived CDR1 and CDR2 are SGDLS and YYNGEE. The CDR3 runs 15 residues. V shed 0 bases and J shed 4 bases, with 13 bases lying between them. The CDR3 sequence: CASSVGGPASYGYTF. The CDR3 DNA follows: TGTGCCAGCAGCGTAGGCGGACCTGCCTCCTATGGCTACACCTTC.

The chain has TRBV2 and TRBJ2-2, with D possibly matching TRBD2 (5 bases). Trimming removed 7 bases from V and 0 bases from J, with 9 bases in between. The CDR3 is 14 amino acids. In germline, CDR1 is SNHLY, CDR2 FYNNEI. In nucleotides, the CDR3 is TGTGCCAGCACGAGGACTCCGAACACCGGGGAGCTGTTTTTT. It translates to CASTRTPNTGELFF.